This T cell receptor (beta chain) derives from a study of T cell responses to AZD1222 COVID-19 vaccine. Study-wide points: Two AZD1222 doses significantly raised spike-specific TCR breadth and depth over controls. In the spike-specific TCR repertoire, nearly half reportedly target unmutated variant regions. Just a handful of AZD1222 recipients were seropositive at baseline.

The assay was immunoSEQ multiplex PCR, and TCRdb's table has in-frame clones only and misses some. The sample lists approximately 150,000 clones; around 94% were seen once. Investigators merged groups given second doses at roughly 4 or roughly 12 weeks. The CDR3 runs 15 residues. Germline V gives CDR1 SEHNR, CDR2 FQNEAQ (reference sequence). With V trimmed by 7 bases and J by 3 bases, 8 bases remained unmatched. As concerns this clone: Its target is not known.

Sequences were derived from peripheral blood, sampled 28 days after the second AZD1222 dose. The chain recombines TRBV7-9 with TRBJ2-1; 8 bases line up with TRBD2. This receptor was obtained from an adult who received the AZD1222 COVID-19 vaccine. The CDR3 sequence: CASTPREGLYNEQFF. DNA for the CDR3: TGTGCCAGCACACCACGGGAGGGCCTCTACAATGAGCAGTTCTTC. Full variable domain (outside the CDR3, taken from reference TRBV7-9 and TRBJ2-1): DTGVSQNPRHKITKRGQNVTFRCDPISEHNRLYWYRQTLGQGPEFLTYFQNEAQLEKSRLLSDRFSAERPKGSFSTLEIQRTEQGDSAMYLCASTPREGLYNEQFFGPGTRLTVL.